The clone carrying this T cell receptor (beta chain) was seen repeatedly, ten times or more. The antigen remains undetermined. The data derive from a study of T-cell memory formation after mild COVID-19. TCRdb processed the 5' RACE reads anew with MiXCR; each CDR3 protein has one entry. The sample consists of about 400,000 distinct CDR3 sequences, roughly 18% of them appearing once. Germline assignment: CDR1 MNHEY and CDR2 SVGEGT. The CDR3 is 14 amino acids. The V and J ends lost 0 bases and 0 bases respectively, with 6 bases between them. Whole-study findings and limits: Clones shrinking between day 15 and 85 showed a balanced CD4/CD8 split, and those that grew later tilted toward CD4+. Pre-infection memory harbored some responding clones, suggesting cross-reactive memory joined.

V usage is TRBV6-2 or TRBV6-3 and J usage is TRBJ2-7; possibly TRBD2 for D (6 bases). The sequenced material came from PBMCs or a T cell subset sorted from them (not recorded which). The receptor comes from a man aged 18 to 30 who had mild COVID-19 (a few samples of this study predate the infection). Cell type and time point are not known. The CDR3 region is CASSYSTSSYEQYV. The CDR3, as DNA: TGTGCCAGCAGTTACTCGACTAGCTCCTACGAGCAGTACGTC.